This is a list of T cell receptor beta chains from one sample in a study of T-cell memory formation after mild COVID-19. TCRdb used MiXCR to reprocess the 5' RACE reads, holding one entry per CDR3 protein. Here the sample spans some 40,000 distinct CDR3 sequences, 7.3% being singletons. Specimen: PBMCs or a T cell subset sorted from them (not recorded which). These receptors were taken from a man between 18 and 35 years old who had mild COVID-19 (a few samples of this study predate the infection). Cell type and time point are not known. Each CDR3 is given without its conserved first and last residue. Some rows have no size entry. The others give once, few or many, or a class for an expanded clone.

- TRBV4-3 ASSQAGLAGGPHEQF
once TRBV2 ASRSLRGRSNTEAF
- TRBV4-1 ASSQDLRGDNYGYT
many TRBV5-1 ASSLPGPANTGELF
few TRBV7-2 ASSPQAAGEETQY
few TRBV5-1 ASSSLGQMNTEAF
few TRBV19 ASSPNPGAGYGYT
few TRBV29-1 SVLTSGLSGEQF
few TRBV20-1 SARVRSGANVLT
many TRBV24-1 ATSDFGLGFTDTQY
- TRBV11-2 ASSLDRYNQPQH
medium-sized TRBV5-1 ASSLAGQGAETQY
many TRBV5-1 ASSLDSTDTQY
few TRBV5-1 ASSYPDSFYGYT
many TRBV6-5 ASSTGTPKFYNSPLH
many TRBV7-3 ASSLMGGSNTEAF
few TRBV7-9 AEGRGTDTQY
many TRBV6-5 ASRSPLENIQY
many TRBV12-5 ASGASDNEQF
few TRBV20-1 SARDLAGGTEAF
many TRBV3-1 ARPAGGADTQY
few TRBV3-1 ASSQRQTGELF